This T cell receptor (beta chain) is from a study of blood T cell repertoires in COVID-19. The repertoire was sequenced with immunoSEQ multiplex PCR; TCRdb's copy has only in-frame clones and lacks some. This sample has around 370,000 clones, with about 90% found just once. V lost 5 bases, J lost 7 bases, and 10 bases lay in between. This CDR3 region has 12 residues. Germline V gives CDR1 MNHEY, CDR2 SVGAGI. The chain uses TRBV6-5 and TRBJ2-3; weak D call: TRBD2 (5 bases). The TCR was taken from a woman in her forties or fifties with COVID-19, enrolled during active disease. The sequenced sample consisted of peripheral blood. The CDR3 sequence: CASSTPGNTQYF. CDR3 nucleotide sequence: TGTGCCAGCAGTACCCCGGGGAATACGCAGTATTTT.